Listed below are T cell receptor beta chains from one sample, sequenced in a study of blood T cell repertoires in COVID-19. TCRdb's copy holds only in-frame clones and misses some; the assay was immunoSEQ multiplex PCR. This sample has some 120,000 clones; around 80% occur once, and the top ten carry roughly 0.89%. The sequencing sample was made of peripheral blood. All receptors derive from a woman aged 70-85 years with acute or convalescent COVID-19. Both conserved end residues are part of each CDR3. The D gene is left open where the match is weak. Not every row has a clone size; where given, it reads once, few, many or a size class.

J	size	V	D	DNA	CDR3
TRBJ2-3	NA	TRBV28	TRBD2	TGTGCCAGCAGTCCGCCCCCCGCGGGAGCATCCCCAGATACGCAGTATTTT	CASSPPPAGASPDTQYF
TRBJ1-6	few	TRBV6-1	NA	TGTGCCAGCAGTGAAGGTCCAGGATTCTATAATTCACCCCTCCACTTT	CASSEGPGFYNSPLHF
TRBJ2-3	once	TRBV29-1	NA	TGCAGCGCACGACCAGGGGCAGATACGCAGTATTTT	CSARPGADTQYF
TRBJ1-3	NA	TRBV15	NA	TGTGCCACCGCCTCGGGGAACACCATATATTTT	CATASGNTIYF
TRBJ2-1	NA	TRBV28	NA	TGTGCCAGCAGTCCCCCCCTTGCCTACAATGAGCAGTTCTTC	CASSPPLAYNEQFF
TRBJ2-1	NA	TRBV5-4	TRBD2	TGTGCCAGCAGCTTGGGGGGCGGGGGACCCTTCGGGGAGCAGTTCTTC	CASSLGGGGPFGEQFF
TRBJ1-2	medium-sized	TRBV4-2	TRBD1	TGTGCCAGCAGCTCATTGACAGGGCGAGGCTACACCTTC	CASSSLTGRGYTF
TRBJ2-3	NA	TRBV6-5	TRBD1	TGTGCCAGCAGTTACGGACAGGCTTCGGATACGCAGTATTTT	CASSYGQASDTQYF
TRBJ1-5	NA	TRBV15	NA	TGTGCCACCAGCAGAGATGTGGGGCATCAGCCCCAGCATTTT	CATSRDVGHQPQHF
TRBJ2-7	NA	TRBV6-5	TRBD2	TGTGCCAGCAACCCCGGACTAGCGGGAGTTAACGAGCAGTACTTC	CASNPGLAGVNEQYF
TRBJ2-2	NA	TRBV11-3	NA	TGTGCCAGCGGGTCGGGAGTAGGAGGCGGGGAGCTGTTTTTT	CASGSGVGGGELFF
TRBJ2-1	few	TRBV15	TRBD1	TGTGCCACCAGCGCAGCCGGGACAGGGGCGAATGAGCAGTTCTTC	CATSAAGTGANEQFF
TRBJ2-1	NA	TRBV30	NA	TGTGCCTGGAGTGTCCGAGGGGAGGTCTCCTACAATGAGCAGTTCTTC	CAWSVRGEVSYNEQFF
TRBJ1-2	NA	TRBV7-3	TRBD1	TGTGCCAGCAGCTTGGCTAAACAGGGGGCCCATGGCTACACCTTC	CASSLAKQGAHGYTF
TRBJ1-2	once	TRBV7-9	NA	TGTGCCAGCAGCTCCAGGGGAAGGGGCTATGGCTACACCTTC	CASSSRGRGYGYTF
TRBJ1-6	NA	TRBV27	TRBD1	TGTGCCAGCAGTTTGACAGGGAGAGAGGCACCCCTCCACTTT	CASSLTGREAPLHF
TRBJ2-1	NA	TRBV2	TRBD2	TGTGCCAGCAGTGAAGGGGCTAGCGGGGGGGCCAATGAGCAGTTCTTC	CASSEGASGGANEQFF
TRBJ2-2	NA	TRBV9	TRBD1	TGTGCCAGCAGCGGAGGACAGGGAAGACCCGGGGAGCTGTTTTTT	CASSGGQGRPGELFF
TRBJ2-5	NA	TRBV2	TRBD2	TGTGCCAGCAGTAAGGGACTAGCGGGGGCCCCGGCCGAGACCCAGTACTTC	CASSKGLAGAPAETQYF
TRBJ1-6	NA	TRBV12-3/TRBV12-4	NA	TGTGCCAGCAGCTTAGGTGTATATTCACCCCTCCACTTT	CASSLGVYSPLHF
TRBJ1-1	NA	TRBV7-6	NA	TGTGCCAGCAGCTTAGCGTCAGCGGGGGTCACTGAAGCTTTCTTT	CASSLASAGVTEAFF
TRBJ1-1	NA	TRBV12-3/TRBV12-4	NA	TGTGCCAGCAGTTTACAAATGAACACTGAAGCTTTCTTT	CASSLQMNTEAFF
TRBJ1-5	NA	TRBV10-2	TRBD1	TGCGCCAGCAGTATAGGGACAGGGGGTCCTCAGCCCCAGCATTTT	CASSIGTGGPQPQHF
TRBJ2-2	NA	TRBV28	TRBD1	TGTGCCAGCACACACGTTTTTGGGACAGGGGGTATCGGGAACACCGGGGAGCTGTTTTTT	CASTHVFGTGGIGNTGELFF
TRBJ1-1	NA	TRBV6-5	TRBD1	TGTGCCAGCAGTTACCCAGGGACAGGGAACACTGAAGCTTTCTTT	CASSYPGTGNTEAFF
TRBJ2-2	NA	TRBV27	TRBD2	TGTGCCAGCAGAGGGCTAGCGGGAGTCCCCGGGGAGCTGTTTTTT	CASRGLAGVPGELFF
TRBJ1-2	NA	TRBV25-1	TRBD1	TGTGCCAGCAGTCCAGGGGGCGCCGGGACTAACTATGGCTACACCTTC	CASSPGGAGTNYGYTF
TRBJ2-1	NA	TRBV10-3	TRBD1	TGTGCCATGTCGGAAACAGGGGGCTCCTACAATGAGCAGTTCTTC	CAMSETGGSYNEQFF